This TCR beta chain comes out of a study of naive and memory T cell subsets. Ligated cDNA underwent four rounds of PCR with nested alpha and beta constant region primers and SP2. Alpha and beta constant region primers primed reverse transcription for blood and skin samples. Each CDR3 protein is one row after TCRdb ran MiXCR on the 5' RACE reads. The sample consists of 30,000 to 40,000 distinct CDR3 sequences, 15% to 20% of them appearing once. This clonotype was counted only a few times. Germline V CDR1 and CDR2: MNHEY, SMNVEV (reference sequence). The CDR3 loop spans 15 amino acids. Trimming pared 3 bases from V and 4 bases from J, leaving 15 bases between. The library had UMIs added by 3' ligation of an oligonucleotide to TCR cDNA.

This sequence originates from a female donor in good health. The chain couples TRBV27 to TRBJ2-5, with TRBD2 as a possible D gene (6 bases). The CDR3: CASSLVGLGLETQYF. In nucleotides, the CDR3 is TGTGCCAGCAGTTTGGTGGGGCTGGGACTAGAGACCCAGTACTTC.